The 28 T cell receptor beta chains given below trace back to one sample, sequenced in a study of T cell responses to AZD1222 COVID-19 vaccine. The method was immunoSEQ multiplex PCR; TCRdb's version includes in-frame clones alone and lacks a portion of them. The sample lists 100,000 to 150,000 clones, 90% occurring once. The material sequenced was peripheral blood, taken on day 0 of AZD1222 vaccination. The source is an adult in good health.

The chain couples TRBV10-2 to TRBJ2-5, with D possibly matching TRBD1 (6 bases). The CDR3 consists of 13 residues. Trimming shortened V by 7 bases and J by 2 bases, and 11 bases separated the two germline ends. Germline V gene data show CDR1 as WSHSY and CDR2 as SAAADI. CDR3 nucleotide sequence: TGCGCCAGCACGCGAACAGGGCAAGAGACCCAGTACTTC. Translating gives CASTRTGQETQYF.

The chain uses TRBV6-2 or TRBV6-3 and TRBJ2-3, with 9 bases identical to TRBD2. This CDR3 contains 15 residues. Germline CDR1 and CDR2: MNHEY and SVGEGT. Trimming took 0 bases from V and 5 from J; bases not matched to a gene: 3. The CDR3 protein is CASSYSWRGGDTQYF. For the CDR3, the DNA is TGTGCCAGCAGTTACTCGTGGCGGGGGGGAGATACGCAGTATTTT.

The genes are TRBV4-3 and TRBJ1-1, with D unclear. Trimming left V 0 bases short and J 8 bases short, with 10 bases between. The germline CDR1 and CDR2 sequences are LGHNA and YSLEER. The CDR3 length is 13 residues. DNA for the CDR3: TGCGCCAGCAGCCAAGAGTTGCGCGCCGAAGCTTTCTTT. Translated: CASSQELRAEAFF.

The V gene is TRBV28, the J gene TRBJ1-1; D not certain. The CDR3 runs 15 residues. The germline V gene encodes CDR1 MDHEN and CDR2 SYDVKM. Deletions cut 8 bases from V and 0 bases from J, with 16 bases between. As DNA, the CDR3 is TGTGCCAGCTTGACGAGCAGTACAATGAACACTGAAGCTTTCTTT. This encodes CASLTSSTMNTEAFF.

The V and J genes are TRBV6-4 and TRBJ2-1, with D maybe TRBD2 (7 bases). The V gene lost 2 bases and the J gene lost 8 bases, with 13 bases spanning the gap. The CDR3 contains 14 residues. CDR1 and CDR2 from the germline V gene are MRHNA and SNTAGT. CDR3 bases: TGTGCCAGCAGTGACAGGGGGGGTATAGATGAGCAGTTCTTC. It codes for CASSDRGGIDEQFF.

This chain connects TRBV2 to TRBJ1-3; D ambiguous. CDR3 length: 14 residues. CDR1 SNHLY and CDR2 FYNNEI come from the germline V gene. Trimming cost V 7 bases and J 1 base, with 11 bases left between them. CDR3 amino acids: CASIVELSGNTIYF. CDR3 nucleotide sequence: TGTGCCAGCATAGTCGAGCTGTCTGGAAACACCATATATTTT.

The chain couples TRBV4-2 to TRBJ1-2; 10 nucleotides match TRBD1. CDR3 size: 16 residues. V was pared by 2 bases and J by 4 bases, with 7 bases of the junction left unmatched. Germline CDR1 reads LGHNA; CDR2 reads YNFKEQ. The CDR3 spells CASSQKGTGAPYGYTF. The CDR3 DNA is TGTGCCAGCAGCCAAAAAGGGACAGGGGCCCCCTATGGCTACACCTTC.

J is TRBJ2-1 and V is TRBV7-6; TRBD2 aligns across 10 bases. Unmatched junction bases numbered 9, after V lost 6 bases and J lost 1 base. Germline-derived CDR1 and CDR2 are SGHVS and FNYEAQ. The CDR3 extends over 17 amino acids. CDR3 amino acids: CASRRSPSGGSYNEQFF. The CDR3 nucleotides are TGTGCCAGCAGACGTTCCCCTAGCGGGGGATCCTACAATGAGCAGTTCTTC.

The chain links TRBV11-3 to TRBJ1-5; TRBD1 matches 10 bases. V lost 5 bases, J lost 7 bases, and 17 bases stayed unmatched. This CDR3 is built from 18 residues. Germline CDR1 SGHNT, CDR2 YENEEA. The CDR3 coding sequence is TGTGCCAGCAGCCAAGTAATCCGGGACAGGGGCTTCCGACAGCCCCAGCATTTT. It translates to CASSQVIRDRGFRQPQHF. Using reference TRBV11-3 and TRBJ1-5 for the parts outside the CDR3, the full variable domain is EAGVVQSPRYKIIEKKQPVAFWCNPISGHNTLYWYLQNLGQGPELLIRYENEEAVDDSQLPKDRFSAERLKGVDSTLKIQPAELGDSAVYLCASSQVIRDRGFRQPQHFGDGTRLSIL.

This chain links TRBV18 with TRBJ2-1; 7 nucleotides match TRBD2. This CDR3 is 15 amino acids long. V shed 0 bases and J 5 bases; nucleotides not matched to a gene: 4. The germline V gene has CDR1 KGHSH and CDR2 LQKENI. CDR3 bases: TGTGCCAGCTCACCACCTACGGGGGGACACAATGAGCAGTTCTTC. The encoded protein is CASSPPTGGHNEQFF.

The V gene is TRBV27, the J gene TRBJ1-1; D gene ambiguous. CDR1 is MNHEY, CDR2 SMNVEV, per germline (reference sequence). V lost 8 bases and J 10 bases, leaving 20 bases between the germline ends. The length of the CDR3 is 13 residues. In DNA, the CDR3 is TGTGCCAGCTCCGAAACTCGAAGGTCGGGAGCTTTCTTT. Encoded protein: CASSETRRSGAFF.

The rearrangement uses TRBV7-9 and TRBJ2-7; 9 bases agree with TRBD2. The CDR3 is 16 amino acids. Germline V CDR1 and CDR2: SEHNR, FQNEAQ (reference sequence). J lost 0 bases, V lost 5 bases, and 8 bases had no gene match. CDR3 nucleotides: TGTGCCAGCAGCCATAGCGGGGGACCGAGCTCCTACGAGCAGTACTTC. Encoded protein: CASSHSGGPSSYEQYF.

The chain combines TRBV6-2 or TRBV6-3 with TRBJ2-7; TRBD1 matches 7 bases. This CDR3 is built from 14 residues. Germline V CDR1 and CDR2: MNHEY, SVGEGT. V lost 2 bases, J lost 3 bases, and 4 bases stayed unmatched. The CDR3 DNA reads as TGTGCCAGCAGTTACCCAGGACAGGTCTACGAGCAGTACTTC. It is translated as CASSYPGQVYEQYF.

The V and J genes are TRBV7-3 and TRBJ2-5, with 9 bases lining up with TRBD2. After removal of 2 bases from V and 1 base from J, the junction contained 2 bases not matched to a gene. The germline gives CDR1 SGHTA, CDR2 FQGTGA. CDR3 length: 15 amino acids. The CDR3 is CASSLGGGAQETQYF. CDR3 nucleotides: TGTGCCAGCAGCTTAGGCGGGGGGGCCCAAGAGACCCAGTACTTC.

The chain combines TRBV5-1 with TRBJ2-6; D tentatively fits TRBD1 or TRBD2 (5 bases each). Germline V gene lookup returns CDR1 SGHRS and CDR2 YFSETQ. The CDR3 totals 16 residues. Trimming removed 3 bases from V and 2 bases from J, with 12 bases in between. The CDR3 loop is CASSSGRTPGANVLTF. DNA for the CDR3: TGCGCCAGCAGCTCGGGACGGACCCCTGGGGCCAACGTCCTGACTTTC. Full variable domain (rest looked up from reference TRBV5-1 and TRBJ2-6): KAGVTQTPRYLIKTRGQQVTLSCSPISGHRSVSWYQQTPGQGLQFLFEYFSETQRNKGNFPGRFSGRQFSNSRSEMNVSTLELGDSALYLCASSSGRTPGANVLTFGAGSRLTVL.

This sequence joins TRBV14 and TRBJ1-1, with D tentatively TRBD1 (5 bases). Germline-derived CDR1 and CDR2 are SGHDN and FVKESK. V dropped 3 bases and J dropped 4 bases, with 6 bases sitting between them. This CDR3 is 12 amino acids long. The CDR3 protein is CASSQGGTEAFF. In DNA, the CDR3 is TGTGCCAGCAGCCAGGGGGGCACTGAAGCTTTCTTT. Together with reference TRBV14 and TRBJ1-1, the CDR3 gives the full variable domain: EAGVTQFPSHSVIEKGQTVTLRCDPISGHDNLYWYRRVMGKEIKFLLHFVKESKQDESGMPNNRFLAERTGGTYSTLKVQPAELEDSGVYFCASSQGGTEAFFGQGTRLTVV.

DNA for the CDR3: TGTGCCAGCAGTTTAGAAGGTTACGAGCAGTACTTC. Its translation: CASSLEGYEQYF. The chain employs TRBV12-3 or TRBV12-4 and TRBJ2-7; D gene ambiguous. The V end lost 1 base, the J end lost 4 bases, and 5 bases lay between the germline ends. The length of the CDR3 is 12 residues.

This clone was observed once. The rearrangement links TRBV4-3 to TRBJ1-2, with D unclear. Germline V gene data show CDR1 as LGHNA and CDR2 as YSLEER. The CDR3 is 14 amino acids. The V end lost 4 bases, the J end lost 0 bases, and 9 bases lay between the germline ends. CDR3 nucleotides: TGCGCCAGCAGCCGGCGAGGATCTAACTATGGCTACACCTTC. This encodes CASSRRGSNYGYTF.

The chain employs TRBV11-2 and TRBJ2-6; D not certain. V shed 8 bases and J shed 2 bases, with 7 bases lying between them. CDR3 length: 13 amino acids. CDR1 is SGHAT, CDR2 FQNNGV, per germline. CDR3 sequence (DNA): TGTGCCAGCCGGCGGCCTGGGGCCAACGTCCTGACTTTC. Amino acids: CASRRPGANVLTF.

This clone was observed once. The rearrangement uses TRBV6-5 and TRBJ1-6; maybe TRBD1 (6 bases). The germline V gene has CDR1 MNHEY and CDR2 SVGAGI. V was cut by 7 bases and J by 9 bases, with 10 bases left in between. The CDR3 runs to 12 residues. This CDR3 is CASNRQVSPLHF. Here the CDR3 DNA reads TGTGCCAGCAACCGACAGGTTTCACCCCTCCACTTT.

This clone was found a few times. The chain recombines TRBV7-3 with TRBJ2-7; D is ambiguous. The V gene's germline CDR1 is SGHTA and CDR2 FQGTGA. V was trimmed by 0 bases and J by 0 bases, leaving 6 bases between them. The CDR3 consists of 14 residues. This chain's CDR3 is CASSLTLSSYEQYF. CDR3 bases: TGTGCCAGCAGCTTAACGCTAAGCTCCTACGAGCAGTACTTC.

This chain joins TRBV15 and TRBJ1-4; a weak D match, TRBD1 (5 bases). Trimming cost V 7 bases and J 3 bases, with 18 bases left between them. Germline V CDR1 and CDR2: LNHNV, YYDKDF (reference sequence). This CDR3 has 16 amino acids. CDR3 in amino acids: CATTNGWDEANEKLFF. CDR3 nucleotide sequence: TGTGCCACCACCAACGGATGGGACGAGGCTAATGAAAAACTGTTTTTT.

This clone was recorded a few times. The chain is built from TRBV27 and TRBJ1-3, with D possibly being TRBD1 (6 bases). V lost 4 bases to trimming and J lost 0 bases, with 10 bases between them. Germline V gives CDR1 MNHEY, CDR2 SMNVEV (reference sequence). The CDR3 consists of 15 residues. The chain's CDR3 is CASSSGGLSGNTIYF. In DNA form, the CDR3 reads TGTGCCAGCAGTTCTGGGGGGCTCTCTGGAAACACCATATATTTT.

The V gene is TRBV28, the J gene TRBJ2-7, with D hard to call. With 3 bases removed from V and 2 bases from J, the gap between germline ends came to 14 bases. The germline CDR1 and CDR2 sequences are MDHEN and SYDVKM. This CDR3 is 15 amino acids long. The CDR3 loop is CASSLGPTLTYEQYF. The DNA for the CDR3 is TGTGCCAGCAGTTTGGGCCCGACACTAACCTACGAGCAGTACTTC. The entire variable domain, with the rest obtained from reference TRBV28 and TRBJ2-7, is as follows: DVKVTQSSRYLVKRTGEKVFLECVQDMDHENMFWYRQDPGLGLRLIYFSYDVKMKEKGDIPEGYSVSREKKERFSLILESASTNQTSMYLCASSLGPTLTYEQYFGPGTRLTVT.

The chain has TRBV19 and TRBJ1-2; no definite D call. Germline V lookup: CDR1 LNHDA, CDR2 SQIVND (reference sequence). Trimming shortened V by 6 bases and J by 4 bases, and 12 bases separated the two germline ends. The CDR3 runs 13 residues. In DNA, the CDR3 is TGTGCCAGTAGAGCGAGTCAGCTCTATGGCTACACCTTC. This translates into CASRASQLYGYTF.

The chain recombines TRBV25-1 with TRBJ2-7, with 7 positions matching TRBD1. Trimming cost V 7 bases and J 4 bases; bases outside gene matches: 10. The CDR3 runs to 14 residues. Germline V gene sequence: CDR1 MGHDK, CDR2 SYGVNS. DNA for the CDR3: TGTGCCAGCACCGGACAGGCGCGGTCGTACGAGCAGTACTTC. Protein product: CASTGQARSYEQYF.

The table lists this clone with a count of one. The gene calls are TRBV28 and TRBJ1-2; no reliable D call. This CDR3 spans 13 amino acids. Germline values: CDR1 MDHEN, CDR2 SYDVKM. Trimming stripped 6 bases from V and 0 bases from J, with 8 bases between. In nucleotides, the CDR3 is TGTGCCAGCAGCCCCCTGCCTAACTATGGCTACACCTTC. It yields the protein CASSPLPNYGYTF.

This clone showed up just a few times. In DNA, the CDR3 is TGCGCCAGCAGCTTCCAGCGGGGGCCCGATTATGAGCAGTTCTTC. It yields the protein CASSFQRGPDYEQFF. V gene TRBV5-1 combines with J gene TRBJ2-1; TRBD2 matches at 8 bases. Germline V gives CDR1 SGHRS, CDR2 YFSETQ. J gave up 8 bases and V 2 bases, and 9 bases lay outside the gene matches. CDR3 length: 15 residues.